These T cell receptor beta chains were read from a single sample in a study of prognosis after radiotherapy for stage I lung cancer. TCRdb re-called the multiplex PCR reads through MiXCR, storing one row per CDR3 protein. The sample includes tens of thousands of distinct CDR3 sequences, 40% of them seen just once. The material was PBMCs, obtained before or after stereotactic body radiation therapy (not recorded which). These TCRs come from a donor over 45 with non-small cell lung cancer. CDR3s include the opening cysteine and the closing phenylalanine or tryptophan. The order of the fields is D gene, clone size, V gene, J gene, CDR3 protein. The D gene is left open where the match is weak. Clone size is stated in some rows and not others, as once, few, many or a class when expanded.

>TRBD2|many|TRBV20-1|TRBJ2-1
CSAAGLAGAIGQFF
>NA|many|TRBV6-1|TRBJ1-2
CASSERDRLRDYGYTF
>NA|NA|TRBV4-1|TRBJ2-7
CASSAPEGASYEQYF
>NA|many|TRBV6-5|TRBJ1-1
CASSYRRTTEAFF
>NA|many|TRBV6-1|TRBJ2-2
CASSRSVPNTGELFF
>NA|NA|TRBV6-1|TRBJ1-3
CASSEQGRGGNTIYF
>NA|many|TRBV7-9|TRBJ1-4
CASSLWGSTNEKLFF
>TRBD1|NA|TRBV10-3|TRBJ1-2
CAVSDRGPNYGYTF
>NA|many|TRBV27|TRBJ1-5
CASSLSQGRNQPQHF
>TRBD2|NA|TRBV7-2|TRBJ2-1
CASSLSRGLAGGPNEQFF
>NA|many|TRBV19|TRBJ1-3
CASSIATVTGGNTIYF
>NA|many|TRBV3-1|TRBJ1-5
CASSQDPGRPQHF
>TRBD1|NA|TRBV5-1|TRBJ2-7
CASSFSGTGANEQYF
>TRBD1|many|TRBV19|TRBJ2-3
CASSRQGAADTQYF
>NA|NA|TRBV3-1|TRBJ1-1
CASSQGGGAYTEAFF
>TRBD1|many|TRBV2|TRBJ2-6
CASSADRVGSGANVLTF
>NA|many|TRBV24-1|TRBJ1-2
CATSDPGRTYGYTF
>NA|NA|TRBV27|TRBJ1-1
CASISRFTESFF
>TRBD1|many|TRBV24-1|TRBJ1-2
CATSDGQATNYGYTF
>TRBD2|many|TRBV5-1|TRBJ2-3
CASGPGTSGRGADTQYF
>NA|medium-sized|TRBV5-1|TRBJ1-2
CASSLGGAEANYGYTF
>TRBD2|large|TRBV20-1|TRBJ2-5
CSASGGSGRLVGETQYF
>NA|many|TRBV29-1|TRBJ1-1
CSVATMPRVRNTEAFF
>NA|NA|TRBV6-1|TRBJ2-1
CASKAPSGVAGGQFF
>NA|many|TRBV24-1|TRBJ1-1
CATSGTGKNTEAFF
>NA|many|TRBV12-3/TRBV12-4|TRBJ2-7
CASSLVGVRREQYF